Presented here are 24 T cell receptor beta chains from one specimen sequenced in a study of T cells in localized non-small cell lung cancer. Method: immunoSEQ multiplex PCR; TCRdb's copy keeps in-frame clones and lacks some. This sample has about 33,000 clones, with roughly 90% found just once. Sequencing used peripheral blood, obtained before any cancer treatment. The receptors derive from a man aged 35 to 69 with stage I lung adenocarcinoma.

The chain recombines TRBV2 with TRBJ1-2, with a weak D call TRBD1 (6 bases). CDR1 is SNHLY, CDR2 FYNNEI, per germline. The CDR3 totals 14 residues. The V and J ends lost 6 bases and 2 bases respectively, with 13 bases between them. The CDR3 loop reads CASSDGTRNYGYTF. The CDR3, as DNA: TGTGCCAGCAGCGACGGGACAAGGAACTATGGCTACACCTTC.

This rearrangement joins TRBV19 to TRBJ2-4; D is uncertain. CDR1 is LNHDA, CDR2 SQIVND, per germline (reference sequence). Trimming took off 4 bases at V and 4 bases at J, with 8 bases between the two ends. CDR3 size: 13 residues. Here the CDR3 reads CASSTRPKNIQYF. The CDR3 nucleotides read TGTGCCAGTAGTACGAGACCAAAAAACATTCAGTACTTC.

This sequence joins TRBV5-5 and TRBJ2-4; D may be TRBD2 (5 bases). Germline V gene lookup returns CDR1 SGHKS and CDR2 YYEKEE (reference sequence). V shed 0 bases and J shed 0 bases, with 7 bases lying between them. The CDR3 runs to 15 residues. The CDR3 reads CASSLDGLAKNIQYF. CDR3 nucleotide sequence: TGTGCCAGCAGCTTGGATGGACTAGCCAAAAACATTCAGTACTTC. The full variable domain, completed using reference TRBV5-5 and TRBJ2-4, is DAGVTQSPTHLIKTRGQQVTLRCSPISGHKSVSWYQQVLGQGPQFIFQYYEKEERGRGNFPDRFSARQFPNYSSELNVNALLLGDSALYLCASSLDGLAKNIQYFGAGTRLSVL.

This clone has only a few counts. The V and J genes are TRBV14 and TRBJ1-1, with D possibly matching TRBD1 (5 bases). This CDR3 is built from 14 residues. Germline values: CDR1 SGHDN, CDR2 FVKESK. V lost 4 bases and J lost 5, with 14 bases in between. Written as DNA, the CDR3 is TGTGCCAGCAGCCGGGACTTCTGGGGGACTGAAGCTTTCTTT. Translation: CASSRDFWGTEAFF.

This chain uses TRBV2 with TRBJ2-7, with D uncertain. The germline gives CDR1 SNHLY, CDR2 FYNNEI. The CDR3 loop spans 10 amino acids. Trimming pared 4 bases from V and 2 bases from J, leaving 0 bases between. The CDR3 here is CASSAYEQYF. CDR3 sequence (DNA): TGTGCCAGCAGTGCCTACGAGCAGTACTTC.

This clone was observed a single time. V gene TRBV2 combines with J gene TRBJ1-1, with D unclear. Deletions cut 7 bases from V and 1 base from J, with 10 bases between. Germline CDR1 and CDR2: SNHLY and FYNNEI. The CDR3 is made up of 13 amino acids. The CDR3 region has the DNA TGTGCCAGCAAATCCACAAGGAACACTGAAGCTTTCTTT. Translated, it gives CASKSTRNTEAFF.

In this sample, this clone turned up once. This chain uses TRBV10-3 with TRBJ2-5; 7 positions match TRBD2. The germline V gene has CDR1 ENHRY and CDR2 SYGVKD. The V and J ends lost 0 bases and 1 base, in that order; junction bases with no gene match: 5. This CDR3 spans 16 amino acids. CDR3 sequence: CAISESGTILQETQYF. CDR3 nucleotide sequence: TGTGCCATCAGTGAGTCCGGGACTATCCTCCAAGAGACCCAGTACTTC.

This chain connects TRBV6-4 to TRBJ1-5; a weak D match, TRBD1 (6 bases). Germline V gives CDR1 MRHNA, CDR2 SNTAGT. V was cut by 7 bases and J by 2 bases, with 21 bases left in between. CDR3 length: 17 amino acids. CDR3 in DNA: TGTGCCAGCACCTCCCAGAATAGACAGGCGGGCAATCAGCCCCAGCATTTT. It translates to CASTSQNRQAGNQPQHF.

To note about this clone: An end of the junction differs from the germline gene, which may be a read error. The gene calls are TRBV7-7 and TRBJ2-1; 11 bases are a match to TRBD1. Looked up from germline, CDR1 is SSHAT and CDR2 is FNYEAQ (reference sequence). The CDR3 runs to 15 residues. The CDR3: CASSLGTGGSNEQFF. The CDR3 region has the DNA TGTGCTAGCAGCTTAGGGACAGGGGGATCCAATGAGCAGTTCTTC.

The gene calls are TRBV14 and TRBJ1-2; possibly TRBD1 for D (5 bases). Germline V gives CDR1 SGHDN, CDR2 FVKESK. The CDR3 consists of 15 residues. V lost 2 bases and J lost 6, with 16 bases in between. The CDR3 reads CASSQQLRGRNGYTF. The CDR3 DNA follows: TGTGCCAGCAGCCAACAGCTCCGGGGACGGAATGGCTACACCTTC.

J is TRBJ1-1 and V is TRBV19; D is uncertain. The V and J ends lost 5 bases and 3 bases respectively, with 10 bases between them. This CDR3 has 13 amino acids. The germline CDR1 and CDR2 sequences are LNHDA and SQIVND (reference sequence). Written as DNA, the CDR3 is TGTGCCAGTAGTCTCCGGCATTACACTGAAGCTTTCTTT. Amino acids: CASSLRHYTEAFF.

The CDR3 sequence: CASSLGTADTQYF. Here the CDR3 DNA reads TGTGCCAGCAGCTTGGGCACGGCCGATACGCAGTATTTT. V gene TRBV5-6 combines with J gene TRBJ2-3; unclear D gene. The length of the CDR3 is 13 residues. Germline V gene lookup returns CDR1 SGHDT and CDR2 YYEEEE. Trimming pared 0 bases from V and 6 bases from J, leaving 8 bases between. The whole variable domain, remainder taken from reference TRBV5-6 and TRBJ2-3, is DAGVTQSPTHLIKTRGQQVTLRCSPKSGHDTVSWYQQALGQGPQFIFQYYEEEERQRGNFPDRFSGHQFPNYSSELNVNALLLGDSALYLCASSLGTADTQYFGPGTRLTVL.

The genes are TRBV18 and TRBJ1-5; D might be TRBD1 (6 bases). The V gene lost 2 bases and the J gene lost 5 bases, with 16 bases spanning the gap. This CDR3 is built from 16 residues. Germline V gene lookup returns CDR1 KGHSH and CDR2 LQKENI. Here the CDR3 reads CASSPRRTGNDQPQHF. The CDR3 DNA reads as TGTGCCAGCTCACCAAGGAGAACAGGGAATGATCAGCCCCAGCATTTT. The whole variable domain, remainder taken from reference TRBV18 and TRBJ1-5, is NAGVMQNPRHLVRRRGQEARLRCSPMKGHSHVYWYRQLPEEGLKFMVYLQKENIIDESGMPKERFSAEFPKEGPSILRIQQVVRGDSAAYFCASSPRRTGNDQPQHFGDGTRLSIL.

The chain joins TRBV2 to TRBJ1-6; D not certain. CDR3 length equals 12 residues. CDR1 and CDR2 from the germline V gene are SNHLY and FYNNEI. The CDR3 DNA reads as TGTGCGTCCGGGCCCCCGGGTTCACCCCTCCACTTT. Protein sequence: CASGPPGSPLHF.

J is TRBJ2-5 and V is TRBV20-1; D remains ambiguous. Germline CDR1 reads DFQATT; CDR2 reads SNEGSKA (reference sequence). This CDR3 has 11 residues. V was shortened by 3 bases and J by 5 bases, with 7 bases between the two germline ends. In DNA, the CDR3 is TGCAGTGCTAGTTCGTGGGAGACCCAGTACTTC. This gives the protein CSASSWETQYF.

This rearrangement joins TRBV4-1 to TRBJ1-5; D gene ambiguous. V lost 1 base and J lost 4, with 5 bases in between. This CDR3 spans 13 amino acids. The germline V gene encodes CDR1 MGHRA and CDR2 YSYEKL. The DNA for the CDR3 is TGCGCCAGCAGCCAAGTCGGGAATCAGCCCCAGCATTTT. Translation gives CASSQVGNQPQHF.

V gene TRBV5-1 combines with J gene TRBJ1-1; a possible D gene is TRBD1 (5 bases). The CDR3 consists of 15 residues. V lost 4 bases to trimming and J lost 2 bases, with 15 bases between them. In germline, CDR1 is SGHRS, CDR2 YFSETQ. The DNA for the CDR3 is TGCGCCAGCAGCCCACCGGGACGGCAAAACACTGAAGCTTTCTTT. This translates into CASSPPGRQNTEAFF.

The chain combines TRBV9 with TRBJ1-1, with TRBD1 identical over 7 bases. Germline trimming cut 4 bases from V and 0 bases from J; bases unmatched to any gene: 3. CDR1 and CDR2 from the germline V gene are SGDLS and YYNGEE. This CDR3 is 14 amino acids long. The CDR3 is CASSPGGMNTEAFF. Here the CDR3 DNA reads TGTGCCAGCAGCCCAGGGGGGATGAACACTGAAGCTTTCTTT.

The V call is TRBV7-2, the J call TRBJ1-1, with 11 bases identical to TRBD1. The CDR3 covers 15 residues. Trimming removed 7 bases from V and 9 bases from J; junction bases left unmatched: 13. Per germline, CDR1 SGHTA and CDR2 FQGNSA. The CDR3 DNA sequence: TGTGCCAGCATCTTTATTCCAGGGACAGGGGGAAAAGCTTTCTTT. Translated: CASIFIPGTGGKAFF.

V gene TRBV19 combines with J gene TRBJ1-5; possible D gene TRBD1, 5 bases. Trimming removed 4 bases from V and 9 bases from J, with 13 bases in between. Germline-derived CDR1 and CDR2 are LNHDA and SQIVND (reference sequence). The CDR3 spans 13 residues. CDR3 loop: CASSTQRGGPQHF. The CDR3 bases are TGTGCCAGTAGTACCCAACGGGGGGGGCCCCAGCATTTT.

This clone was observed once. The V call is TRBV6-6, the J call TRBJ2-3; D not certain. The germline gives CDR1 MNHNY, CDR2 SVGAGI (reference sequence). Trimming took off 1 base at V and 2 bases at J, with 7 bases between the two ends. The CDR3 consists of 14 residues. In DNA, the CDR3 is TGTGCCAGCAGTTACTTGGGAATCACAGATACGCAGTATTTT. As protein: CASSYLGITDTQYF.

This clone turned up a few times. This chain uses TRBV5-1 with TRBJ2-2; TRBD1 aligns across 8 bases. The J segment lost 4 bases and the V segment lost 1 base, leaving 9 bases of the junction unmatched. The CDR3 has 17 amino acids. Germline CDR1 SGHRS, CDR2 YFSETQ. CDR3 sequence: CASSLSPDRAFTGELFF. The CDR3 DNA follows: TGCGCCAGCAGCTTGAGCCCGGACAGGGCCTTCACCGGGGAGCTGTTTTTT.

Turning to this clone: A junction boundary mismatches the germline segment, possibly from a read error. V and J are TRBV7-7 and TRBJ2-7; D ambiguous. The CDR3 is 13 amino acids. Germline assignment: CDR1 SSHAT and CDR2 FNYEAQ (reference sequence). The CDR3 spells CASSVGGSYEQYF. In nucleotides, the CDR3 is TGTGCTAGCAGCGTTGGTGGATCCTACGAGCAGTACTTC.

The rearrangement joins TRBV14 to TRBJ2-3, with D unresolved. Germline assignment: CDR1 SGHDN and CDR2 FVKESK. This CDR3 contains 12 residues. Trimming pared 1 base from V and 2 bases from J, leaving 1 base between. CDR3 protein: CASSQVTDTQYF. The CDR3 nucleotides are TGTGCCAGCAGCCAAGTCACAGATACGCAGTATTTT. Full variable domain (remainder filled in from reference TRBV14 and TRBJ2-3): EAGVTQFPSHSVIEKGQTVTLRCDPISGHDNLYWYRRVMGKEIKFLLHFVKESKQDESGMPNNRFLAERTGGTYSTLKVQPAELEDSGVYFCASSQVTDTQYFGPGTRLTVL.